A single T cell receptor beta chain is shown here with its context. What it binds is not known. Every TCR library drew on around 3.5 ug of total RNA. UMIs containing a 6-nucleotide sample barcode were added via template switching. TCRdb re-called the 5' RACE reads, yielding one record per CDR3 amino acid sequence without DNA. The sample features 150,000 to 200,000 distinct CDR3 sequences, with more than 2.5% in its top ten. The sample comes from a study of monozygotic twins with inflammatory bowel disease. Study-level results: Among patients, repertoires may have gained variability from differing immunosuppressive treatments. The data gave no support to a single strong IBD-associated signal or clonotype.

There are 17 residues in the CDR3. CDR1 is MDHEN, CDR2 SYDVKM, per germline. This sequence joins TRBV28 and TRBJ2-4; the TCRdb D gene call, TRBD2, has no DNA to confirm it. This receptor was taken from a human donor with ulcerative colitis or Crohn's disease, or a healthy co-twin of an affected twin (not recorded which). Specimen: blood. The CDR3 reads CASSFGGAGGPSNIQYF. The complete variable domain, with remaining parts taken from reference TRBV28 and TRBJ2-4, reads DVKVTQSSRYLVKRTGEKVFLECVQDMDHENMFWYRQDPGLGLRLIYFSYDVKMKEKGDIPEGYSVSREKKERFSLILESASTNQTSMYLCASSFGGAGGPSNIQYFGAGTRLSVL.